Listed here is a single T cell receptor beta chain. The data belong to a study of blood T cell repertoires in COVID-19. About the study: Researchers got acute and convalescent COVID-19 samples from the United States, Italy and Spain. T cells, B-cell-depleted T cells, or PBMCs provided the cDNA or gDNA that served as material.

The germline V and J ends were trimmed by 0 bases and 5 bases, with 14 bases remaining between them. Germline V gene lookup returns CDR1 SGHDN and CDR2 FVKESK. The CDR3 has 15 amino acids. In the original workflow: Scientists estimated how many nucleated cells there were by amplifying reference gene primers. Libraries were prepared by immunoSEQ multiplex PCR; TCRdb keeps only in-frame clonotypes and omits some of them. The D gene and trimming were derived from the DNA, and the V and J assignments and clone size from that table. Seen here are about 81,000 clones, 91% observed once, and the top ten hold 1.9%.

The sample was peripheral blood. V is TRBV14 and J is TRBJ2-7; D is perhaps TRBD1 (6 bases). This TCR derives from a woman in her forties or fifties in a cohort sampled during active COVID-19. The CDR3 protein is CASSQDPTRGHEQYF. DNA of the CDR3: TGTGCCAGCAGCCAAGATCCAACCAGGGGTCACGAGCAGTACTTC.